These 19 T cell receptor beta chains originate from one sample sequenced in a study of blood T cell repertoires in COVID-19. TCRdb's table, derived via immunoSEQ multiplex PCR, lists solely in-frame clones and lacks some. This sample has 25,000 to 35,000 clones; 88% occur once, and the top ten carry 7.9%. Material: peripheral blood. The receptor source for this set is a man between 60 and 70 years old with COVID-19, enrolled during active disease.

The chain is built from TRBV11-2 and TRBJ2-2, with 13 bases matching TRBD2. The V gene end was trimmed by 3 bases and the J gene end by 2 bases; junction bases not matched to a gene: 3. Germline V gives CDR1 SGHAT, CDR2 FQNNGV. CDR3 size: 17 residues. The CDR3 reads CASSFRTSGRNTGELFF. The DNA for the CDR3 is TGTGCCAGCAGCTTTAGGACTAGCGGGAGAAACACCGGGGAGCTGTTTTTT.

The chain links TRBV5-1 to TRBJ2-1; 8 bases match TRBD2. This CDR3 spans 16 amino acids. Trimming removed 4 bases from V and 6 bases from J; junction bases left unmatched: 12. From germline, CDR1 is SGHRS and CDR2 YFSETQ. The CDR3 here is CASSLTTSVMVNEQFF. The CDR3 nucleotides read TGCGCCAGCAGCCTAACGACTAGCGTTATGGTCAATGAGCAGTTCTTC.

This chain connects TRBV28 to TRBJ1-2; 8 nucleotides align to TRBD1. CDR1 MDHEN and CDR2 SYDVKM come from the germline V gene. Trimming cost V 6 bases and J 5 bases; bases outside gene matches: 5. The CDR3 sequence is 13 residues long. The CDR3 nucleotides are TGTGCCAGCAGGACAGGGGATAGGTATGGCTACACCTTC. This gives the protein CASRTGDRYGYTF.

This clone has more than one count but fewer than ten. The chain has TRBV5-8 and TRBJ2-1, with 7 bases matching TRBD2. Germline CDR1 reads SGHTS; CDR2 reads YDEGEE. Losses at the gene ends were 3 bases for V and 9 bases for J; bases not matched to a gene: 9. This CDR3 spans 14 amino acids. The CDR3 nucleotides are TGTGCCAGCAGCTACCTTAGAGGGGAGGGTGAGCAGTTCTTC. Translated, it gives CASSYLRGEGEQFF.

V usage is TRBV19 and J usage is TRBJ2-2, with D perhaps TRBD2 (6 bases). Germline lookup yields CDR1 LNHDA and CDR2 SQIVND (reference sequence). Between the trimmed V and J ends, which lost 7 bases and 4 bases, there was a span of 25 bases. The CDR3 is 18 residues long. The CDR3 sequence: CASKRAWLSNTPTGELFF. In DNA, the CDR3 is TGTGCCAGTAAGCGGGCTTGGCTGTCTAACACTCCCACCGGGGAGCTGTTTTTT.

The chain employs TRBV5-1 and TRBJ2-1; 12 nucleotides match TRBD2. This CDR3 has 15 residues. Unmatched junction bases numbered 7, after V lost 4 bases and J lost 8 bases. CDR1 SGHRS and CDR2 YFSETQ come from the germline V gene. The CDR3 loop is CASSGLAGGSHEQFF. The CDR3 nucleotides are TGCGCCAGCAGCGGGCTAGCGGGAGGGAGCCATGAGCAGTTCTTC.

The V call is TRBV7-2, the J call TRBJ1-1; possibly TRBD1 for D (6 bases). This CDR3 has 14 amino acids. Looked up from germline, CDR1 is SGHTA and CDR2 is FQGNSA. Deletions cut 5 bases from V and 1 base from J, with 11 bases between. CDR3 loop: CASSVDSGNTEAFF. CDR3 nucleotides: TGTGCCAGCAGCGTGGACAGCGGGAACACTGAAGCTTTCTTT.

The table lists this clone with a count of one. The V and J genes are TRBV7-9 and TRBJ2-7, with TRBD1 identical over 8 bases. CDR1 SEHNR and CDR2 FQNEAQ come from the germline V gene (reference sequence). V trimming: 3 bases; J trimming: 3 bases; junction bases outside the gene matches: 4. The CDR3 sequence is 14 residues long. In DNA form, the CDR3 reads TGTGCCAGCAGCTTTGGGACAGGAGGCTACGAGCAGTACTTC. Protein: CASSFGTGGYEQYF.

The J gene is TRBJ1-3, the V gene TRBV7-8; D is undetermined. Germline V lookup: CDR1 SGHVS, CDR2 FQNEAQ. Trimming shortened V by 7 bases and J by 4 bases, and 14 bases separated the two germline ends. The CDR3 extends over 14 amino acids. As DNA, the CDR3 is TGTGCCAGCACCTACGCATTAGCCGGAAACACCATATATTTT. Residues: CASTYALAGNTIYF.

This chain connects TRBV15 to TRBJ2-1; D uncertain. This CDR3 comprises 16 residues. Germline loops: CDR1 LNHNV, CDR2 YYDKDF (reference sequence). V lost 2 bases and J 0 bases, leaving 11 bases between the germline ends. CDR3 sequence reads: CATSRLVSSSYNEQFF. The DNA for the CDR3 is TGTGCCACCAGCAGACTAGTTAGTTCCTCCTACAATGAGCAGTTCTTC.

V usage is TRBV6-5 and J usage is TRBJ2-1; D call uncertain. Trimming cost V 8 bases and J 9 bases, with 14 bases left between them. Germline V gives CDR1 MNHEY, CDR2 SVGAGI. The CDR3 runs 12 residues. CDR3 sequence reads: CASLPIGGEQFF. The CDR3 bases are TGTGCCAGCCTACCTATCGGTGGTGAGCAGTTCTTC.

The chain joins TRBV5-6 to TRBJ2-1; D unresolved. From germline, CDR1 is SGHDT and CDR2 YYEEEE. CDR3 length equals 15 residues. Deletions cut 0 bases from V and 7 bases from J, with 14 bases between. The CDR3 bases are TGTGCCAGCAGCTTGGAACAGTCCGTTATGAATGAGCAGTTCTTC. Encoded protein: CASSLEQSVMNEQFF. Full variable domain (remainder filled in from reference TRBV5-6 and TRBJ2-1): DAGVTQSPTHLIKTRGQQVTLRCSPKSGHDTVSWYQQALGQGPQFIFQYYEEEERQRGNFPDRFSGHQFPNYSSELNVNALLLGDSALYLCASSLEQSVMNEQFFGPGTRLTVL.

The gene calls are TRBV6-2 or TRBV6-3 and TRBJ1-5; D unresolved. CDR1 and CDR2 from the germline V gene are MNHEY and SVGEGT. V lost 2 bases and J lost 4, with 6 bases in between. There are 13 residues in the CDR3. CDR3 loop: CASSYGQNQPQHF. DNA of the CDR3: TGTGCCAGCAGTTACGGTCAGAATCAGCCCCAGCATTTT.

The gene calls are TRBV12-3 or TRBV12-4 and TRBJ1-1; 7 bases are a match to TRBD1. The CDR3 sequence is 13 residues long. V trimming: 5 bases; J trimming: 7 bases; junction bases outside the gene matches: 7. CDR3 DNA sequence: TGTGCCAGCAGTCCCCGACAGGGTGGTGAAGCTTTCTTT. It yields the protein CASSPRQGGEAFF.

The rearrangement uses TRBV4-1 and TRBJ1-5; D is unclear. The CDR3 has 15 residues. The germline V gene has CDR1 MGHRA and CDR2 YSYEKL. Trimming cost V 0 bases and J 11 bases, with 17 bases left between them. The DNA of the CDR3 is TGCGCCAGCAGCCAAGATCCCGGCGGGCTTGGGACCCAGCATTTT. Translation gives CASSQDPGGLGTQHF.

This chain uses TRBV5-5 with TRBJ1-3; TRBD1 aligns across 10 bases. V gave up 5 bases and J gave up 7 bases; unmatched junction bases: 3. The CDR3 spans 13 residues. Germline V gives CDR1 SGHKS, CDR2 YYEKEE (reference sequence). The CDR3 DNA is TGTGCCAGCAGACGGGGACAGGGGAACACCATATATTTT. Its protein is CASRRGQGNTIYF.

This clone was detected once. This chain connects TRBV7-8 to TRBJ1-4; 10 positions agree with TRBD1. This CDR3 comprises 15 residues. Germline CDR1 SGHVS, CDR2 FQNEAQ. With 1 base clipped from V and 8 bases from J, the junction kept 4 bases outside the gene matches. The CDR3, as DNA: TGTGCCAGCAGCTTAGGTGGGACAGGGGAGGAAAAACTGTTTTTT. Protein product: CASSLGGTGEEKLFF.

This chain links TRBV10-3 with TRBJ2-1; D may be TRBD1 (5 bases). CDR1 ENHRY and CDR2 SYGVKD come from the germline V gene. The V gene lost 6 bases and the J gene lost 9 bases, with 12 bases spanning the gap. The CDR3 length is 12 residues. CDR3 in DNA: TGTGCCATCAGCCAGGGAAGAGGTGAGCAGTTCTTC. Protein: CAISQGRGEQFF.

A few counts support this clone. This chain uses TRBV2 with TRBJ1-1; 7 positions match TRBD1. With 4 bases clipped from V and 5 bases from J, the junction kept 10 bases outside the gene matches. In germline, CDR1 is SNHLY, CDR2 FYNNEI. The CDR3 is 15 amino acids. The CDR3 DNA reads as TGTGCCAGCAGTGGGTCGAGGGGGCCGGAGACTGAAGCTTTCTTT. This translates into CASSGSRGPETEAFF.